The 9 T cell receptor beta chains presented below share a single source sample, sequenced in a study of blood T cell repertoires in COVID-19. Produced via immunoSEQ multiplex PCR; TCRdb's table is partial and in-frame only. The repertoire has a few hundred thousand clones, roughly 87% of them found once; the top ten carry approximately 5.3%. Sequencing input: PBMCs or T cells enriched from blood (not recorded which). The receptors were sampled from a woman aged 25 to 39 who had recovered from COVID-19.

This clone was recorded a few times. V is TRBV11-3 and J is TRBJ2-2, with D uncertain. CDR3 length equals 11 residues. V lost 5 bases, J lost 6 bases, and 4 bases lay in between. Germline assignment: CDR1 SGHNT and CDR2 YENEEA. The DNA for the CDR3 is TGTGCCAGCAGCGTATCCGGGGAGCTGTTTTTT. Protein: CASSVSGELFF.

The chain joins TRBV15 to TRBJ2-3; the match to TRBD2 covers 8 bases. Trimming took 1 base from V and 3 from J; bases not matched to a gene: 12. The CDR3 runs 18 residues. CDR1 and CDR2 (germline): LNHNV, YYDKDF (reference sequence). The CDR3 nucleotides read TGTGCCACCAGCAGAGGGCCCATCGGTAGCGGGGTTACAGATACGCAGTATTTT. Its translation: CATSRGPIGSGVTDTQYF.

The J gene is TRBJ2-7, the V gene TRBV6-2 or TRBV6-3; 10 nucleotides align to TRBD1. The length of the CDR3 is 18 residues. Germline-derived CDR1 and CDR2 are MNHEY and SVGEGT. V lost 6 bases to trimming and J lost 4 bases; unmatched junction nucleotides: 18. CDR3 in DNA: TGTGCCAGCAGACCTTCCTTGTGGGGGACAGGGGCGCGGTACGAGCAGTACTTC. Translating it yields CASRPSLWGTGARYEQYF.

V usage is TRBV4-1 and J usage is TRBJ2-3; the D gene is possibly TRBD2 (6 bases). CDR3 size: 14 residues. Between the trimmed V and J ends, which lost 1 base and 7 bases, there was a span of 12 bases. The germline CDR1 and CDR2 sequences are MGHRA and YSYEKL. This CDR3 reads CASSQGRGSNTQYF. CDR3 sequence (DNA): TGCGCCAGCAGCCAAGGTCGGGGGAGCAATACGCAGTATTTT.

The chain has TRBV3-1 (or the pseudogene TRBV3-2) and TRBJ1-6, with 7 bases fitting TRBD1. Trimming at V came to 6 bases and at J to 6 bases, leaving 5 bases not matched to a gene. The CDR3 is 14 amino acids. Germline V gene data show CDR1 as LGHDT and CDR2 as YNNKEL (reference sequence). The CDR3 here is CASRNTGVNSPLHF. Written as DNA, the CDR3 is TGTGCCAGCAGAAACACAGGGGTTAATTCACCCCTCCACTTT.

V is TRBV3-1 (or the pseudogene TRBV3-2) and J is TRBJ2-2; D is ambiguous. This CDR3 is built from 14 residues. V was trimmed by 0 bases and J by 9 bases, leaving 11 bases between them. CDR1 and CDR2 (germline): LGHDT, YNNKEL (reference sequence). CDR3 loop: CASSQDLAVRELFF. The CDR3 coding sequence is TGTGCCAGCAGCCAAGATTTGGCGGTTCGGGAGCTGTTTTTT.

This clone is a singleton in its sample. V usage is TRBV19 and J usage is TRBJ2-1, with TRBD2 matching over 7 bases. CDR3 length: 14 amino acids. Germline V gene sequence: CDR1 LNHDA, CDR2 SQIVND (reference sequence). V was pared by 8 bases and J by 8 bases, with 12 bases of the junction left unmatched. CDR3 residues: CASALTSLVDEQFF. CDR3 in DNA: TGTGCCAGTGCTCTGACTAGCCTGGTCGATGAGCAGTTCTTC.

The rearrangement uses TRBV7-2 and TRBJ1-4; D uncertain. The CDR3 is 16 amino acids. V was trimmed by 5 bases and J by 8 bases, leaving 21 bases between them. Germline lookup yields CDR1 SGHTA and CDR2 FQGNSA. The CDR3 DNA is TGTGCCAGCAGCCAAGTCGGGAGGGCCACGGGGGAAAAACTGTTTTTT. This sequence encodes CASSQVGRATGEKLFF.

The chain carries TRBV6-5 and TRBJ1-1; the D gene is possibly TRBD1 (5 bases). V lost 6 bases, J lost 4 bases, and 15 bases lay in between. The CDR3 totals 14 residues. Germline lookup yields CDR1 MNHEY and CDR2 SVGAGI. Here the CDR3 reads CASSRDLSPTEAFF. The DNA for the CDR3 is TGTGCCAGCAGCCGGGACTTATCCCCCACTGAAGCTTTCTTT.